These 16 T cell receptor beta chains were sequenced from one sample in a study of regulatory T cells. Study-wide results and limits: In CD3G-deficient patients, conventional CD4+ T cells were enriched for hydrophobic CDR3 residues at positions 6 and 7.

Their recognized antigens are unknown. Amplification used 52 TRBV primers and 13 TRBJ primers. Method: immunoSEQ multiplex PCR; TCRdb's copy keeps in-frame clones and lacks some. The sample gives about 17,000 clones, 65% to 90% of which show up once; 7.5% to 8.5% is in the top ten. Source material: conventional CD4+ T cells sorted from blood. The receptors shown here come from a person aged 30 to 39 with CD3G deficiency.

The chain has TRBV5-1 and TRBJ1-3, with TRBD1 matching 7 bases. This CDR3 contains 14 residues. Looked up from germline, CDR1 is SGHRS and CDR2 is YFSETQ. J was trimmed by 3 bases and V by 3 bases; bases with no gene match: 3. In DNA, the CDR3 is TGCGCCAGCAGCTGGGGACAGATTGGAAACACCATATATTTT. Translating gives CASSWGQIGNTIYF.

Written as DNA, the CDR3 is TGTGCCAGCAGTTCCGGCGCCAACAATGAGCAGTTCTTC. It translates to CASSSGANNEQFF. The J gene is TRBJ2-1, the V gene TRBV28; no reliable D call. CDR3 length: 13 amino acids. The germline V gene has CDR1 MDHEN and CDR2 SYDVKM. Between the trimmed V and J ends, which lost 4 bases and 5 bases, there was a span of 9 bases.

The chain has TRBV5-1 and TRBJ2-7; 7 bases agree with TRBD1. This CDR3 spans 15 amino acids. In germline, CDR1 is SGHRS, CDR2 YFSETQ. V gave up 4 bases and J gave up 3 bases; unmatched junction bases: 10. The CDR3 sequence: CASSPTGNFGYEQYF. CDR3 coding DNA: TGCGCCAGCAGCCCGACAGGGAATTTCGGCTACGAGCAGTACTTC.

The chain links TRBV7-8 to TRBJ2-1; 9 nucleotides line up with TRBD2. Germline V CDR1 and CDR2: SGHVS, FQNEAQ. The CDR3 is 18 residues long. V lost 1 base to trimming and J lost 6 bases; unmatched junction nucleotides: 13. The CDR3 DNA reads as TGTGCCAGCAGCTTAGGGGCCTGGCGGGAGGGCCGGGGCAATGAGCAGTTCTTC. Translating gives CASSLGAWREGRGNEQFF.

V and J are TRBV5-1 and TRBJ2-3; D gene unclear. Trimming pared 0 bases from V and 3 bases from J, leaving 11 bases between. This CDR3 spans 15 amino acids. Germline-derived CDR1 and CDR2 are SGHRS and YFSETQ. DNA for the CDR3: TGCGCCAGCAGCTTGGCCTCGGCAGCAACAGATACGCAGTATTTT. The encoded protein is CASSLASAATDTQYF.

This clone has a handful of counts. The chain is built from TRBV7-3 and TRBJ2-6; D gene unclear. Between the trimmed V and J ends, which lost 5 bases and 5 bases, there was a span of 22 bases. Germline V gene lookup returns CDR1 SGHTA and CDR2 FQGTGA. The CDR3 totals 18 residues. The CDR3 nucleotides are TGTGCCAGCAGCAGGACGTTACGCTTACAAAGTCGGGCCAACGTCCTGACTTTC. This sequence encodes CASSRTLRLQSRANVLTF. Full variable domain (remainder filled in from reference TRBV7-3 and TRBJ2-6): GAGVSQTPSNKVTEKGKYVELRCDPISGHTALYWYRQSLGQGPEFLIYFQGTGAADDSGLPNDRFFAVRPEGSVSTLKIQRTERGDSAVYLCASSRTLRLQSRANVLTFGAGSRLTVL.

This sequence joins TRBV28 and TRBJ1-5; maybe TRBD1 (6 bases). In germline, CDR1 is MDHEN, CDR2 SYDVKM. V lost 8 bases to trimming and J lost 8 bases, with 16 bases between them. The CDR3 has 13 residues. In DNA, the CDR3 is TGTGCCAGCCAAAACAGGGAAGTAGAGCCCCAGCATTTT. It encodes CASQNREVEPQHF.

V usage is TRBV30 and J usage is TRBJ1-2, with D tentatively TRBD1 (6 bases). Germline V gene lookup returns CDR1 GTSNPN and CDR2 SVGIG (reference sequence). V was cut by 0 bases and J by 3 bases, with 20 bases left in between. There are 17 residues in the CDR3. Here the CDR3 reads CAWSVRGRGGRDYGYTF. The CDR3 region has the DNA TGTGCCTGGAGTGTACGAGGCAGGGGCGGCAGAGACTATGGCTACACCTTC.

This clone has just one count. The J gene is TRBJ2-7, the V gene TRBV7-3, with 11 bases aligning to TRBD2. V lost 5 bases to trimming and J lost 3 bases; unmatched junction nucleotides: 0. This CDR3 region has 13 residues. Germline-derived CDR1 and CDR2 are SGHTA and FQGTGA. CDR3 sequence reads: CASSLAGGYEQYF. DNA for the CDR3: TGTGCCAGCAGCCTAGCGGGGGGCTACGAGCAGTACTTC.

This sequence joins TRBV28 and TRBJ1-1, with a possible D match to TRBD1 (6 bases). Germline CDR1 reads MDHEN; CDR2 reads SYDVKM. This CDR3 contains 14 residues. V gave up 6 bases and J gave up 10 bases, with 21 bases separating them. DNA of the CDR3: TGTGCCAGCAGCCATCGACAGGTTACCCAGCTAGCTTTCTTT. This sequence encodes CASSHRQVTQLAFF.

The rearrangement uses TRBV10-3 and TRBJ1-2; 7 bases align to TRBD1. The CDR3 spans 14 residues. V lost 10 bases, J lost 4 bases, and 12 bases stayed unmatched. The germline gives CDR1 ENHRY, CDR2 SYGVKD. CDR3 region: CATISDRTGYGYTF. In DNA, the CDR3 is TGTGCCACTATATCGGACAGGACCGGCTATGGCTACACCTTC.

This clone was observed once. The chain recombines TRBV28 with TRBJ1-3, with D unclear. The V gene's germline CDR1 is MDHEN and CDR2 SYDVKM. CDR3 length: 16 residues. The V end lost 5 bases, the J end lost 1 base, and 15 bases lay between the germline ends. The CDR3 protein is CASSATSKGSGNTIYF. CDR3 DNA sequence: TGTGCCAGCAGTGCCACGAGTAAGGGATCTGGAAACACCATATATTTT.

J is TRBJ2-3 and V is TRBV5-1; TRBD2 matches 11 bases. From germline, CDR1 is SGHRS and CDR2 YFSETQ. CDR3 length: 18 residues. V lost 2 bases and J lost 1; bases outside the gene matches: 9. This CDR3 reads CASSFIAGGPGGTDTQYF. CDR3 nucleotide sequence: TGCGCCAGCAGCTTCATAGCGGGGGGGCCTGGAGGCACAGATACGCAGTATTTT.

A single count supports this clone. The chain carries TRBV7-8 and TRBJ2-7; D is possibly TRBD2 (5 bases). The germline CDR1 and CDR2 sequences are SGHVS and FQNEAQ. The V gene lost 5 bases and the J gene lost 6 bases, with 17 bases spanning the gap. The CDR3 is made up of 14 amino acids. The CDR3 DNA is TGTGCCAGCAGCATAACCTGGGGAAGCGGCGAGCAGTACTTC. Its protein is CASSITWGSGEQYF. The whole variable domain, remainder taken from reference TRBV7-8 and TRBJ2-7, is GAGVSQSPRYKVAKRGQDVALRCDPISGHVSLFWYQQALGQGPEFLTYFQNEAQLDKSGLPSDRFFAERPEGSVSTLKIQRTQQEDSAVYLCASSITWGSGEQYFGPGTRLTVT.

The V and J genes are TRBV19 and TRBJ1-1; 8 bases match TRBD1. The CDR3 consists of 16 residues. Trimming cost V 5 bases and J 6 bases; bases outside gene matches: 14. Germline CDR1 is LNHDA and CDR2 is SQIVND (reference sequence). CDR3 region: CASSLDRGPGVPEAFF. Here the CDR3 DNA reads TGTGCCAGTAGTCTCGACAGGGGACCCGGGGTTCCTGAAGCTTTCTTT.

The rearrangement uses TRBV28 and TRBJ2-7; TRBD1 matches 10 bases. This CDR3 is built from 14 residues. After removal of 6 bases from V and 3 bases from J, the junction contained 5 bases not matched to a gene. Germline assignment: CDR1 MDHEN and CDR2 SYDVKM. CDR3 protein: CASRRQGADYEQYF. The CDR3 nucleotides are TGTGCCAGCAGACGACAGGGGGCTGACTACGAGCAGTACTTC. The full variable domain, with the rest looked up from reference TRBV28 and TRBJ2-7, is DVKVTQSSRYLVKRTGEKVFLECVQDMDHENMFWYRQDPGLGLRLIYFSYDVKMKEKGDIPEGYSVSREKKERFSLILESASTNQTSMYLCASRRQGADYEQYFGPGTRLTVT.